This TCR beta chain was recovered during a study of breast tumors, draining lymph nodes, adjacent tissues. Study results and limitations: Tumor TCR diversity was below lymph nodes but above nontumor tissue. Compared with basal-like, luminal-like tumors shared significantly more repertoire with nontumor tissue. That most tumor T cells come from lymph nodes remained unproven. The data were judged consistent with most tumor T cells coming from lymph node and expanding in tumor.

CDR1 SNHLY and CDR2 FYNNEI come from the germline V gene. CDR3 size: 13 residues. Trimming cost V 5 bases and J 11 bases, with 15 bases left between them. Axillary draining lymph nodes of breast cancer patients supplied the node samples. Regarding this clonotype: The antigen remains undetermined.

TCRdb re-analysed the multiplex PCR reads in MiXCR, keeping a single row per CDR3 protein. The sample comprises some 170,000 distinct CDR3 sequences, 25% to 40% of which are singletons, and 3% to 4.5% rests with the top ten. This TCR was sampled from a female donor with breast cancer. Some clones in this sample may be carry-over from other donors' samples. The specimen sequenced was axillary lymph node tissue. The V call is TRBV2, the J call TRBJ1-4; D is ambiguous. CDR3 sequence reads: CASSSQLAGKLFF. The CDR3 bases are TGTGCCAGCAGTTCACAGCTAGCCGGGAAACTGTTTTTT.